This TCR beta chain was sequenced for a study of T cells in Graves' hyperthyroidism and ophthalmopathy. This CDR3 has 13 amino acids. V gave up 3 bases and J gave up 3 bases, with 9 bases separating them. Germline CDR1 and CDR2: LNHDA and SQIVND (reference sequence). This clonotype came up a few times. RNA transcripts served as the template for amplifying TCR beta CDR3 regions. In the first-round RT-PCR of the TCR CDR3, the HTBI primer set was used. MiXCR, applied by TCRdb to the multiplex PCR reads, yields one record per CDR3 protein. The sample shows hundreds of thousands of distinct CDR3 sequences, 11% to 15% of them seen only once.

Sequencing was carried out using blood. The source of this sequence is a man aged 45-65 years with Graves' ophthalmopathy. The rearrangement links TRBV19 to TRBJ2-7; no clear D. The CDR3 region is CASSIFPSYEQYF. The CDR3 DNA is TGTGCCAGTAGTATCTTCCCTAGCTACGAGCAGTACTTC.